The sequence of this T cell receptor (beta chain) was determined in a study of early stage breast cancer tumors. A word on this clone: The antigen is unknown.

General study points: Commonly generated sequences made up most enriched TCRB sequences shared between patients. Compared with adjacent normal breast tissue, tumors showed around 2.7-fold greater T cell density and higher clonality.

Each sample had two DNA replicates, 0.5 to 0.65 ug blood or around 1.6 ug tissue. Assay: immunoSEQ multiplex PCR; the TCRdb copy retains only in-frame clones and omits some. The sample lists 13,000 to 15,000 clones; less than 85% were seen once. The length of the CDR3 is 12 residues. Between the trimmed V and J ends, which lost 0 bases and 10 bases, there was a span of 9 bases. CDR1 MNHEY and CDR2 SVGAGI come from the germline V gene. The sequence was obtained from a person aged 30-39 years with breast cancer. The gene calls are TRBV6-5 and TRBJ1-2; D remains unclear. Sequencing was performed on normal breast tissue next to the tumor. CDR3 loop: CASSYSGWNYTF. CDR3 bases: TGTGCCAGCAGTTACTCTGGATGGAACTACACCTTC.